The 5 T cell receptor beta chains given below trace back to one sample, sequenced in a study of vaccination and CD4 T cells after COVID-19. Described treatment: roughly 10-day PBMC culture with coronavirus spike peptide pools or control peptides (ViraFEST assay). Researchers collected the unexposed donor's CD4+ T cells before the COVID-19 pandemic (2011-2018). No antigen is known for these receptors. Sequence data for DNA of cultured CD4+ T cells were generated by the Oncomine TCR Beta short-read assay. TCRdb fed the PCR reads into MiXCR, producing one record per CDR3 protein. The top ten hold 10% to 15% of the sample, which has thousands of distinct CDR3 sequences, over 35% seen once. The sample taken for sequencing was CD4+ T cells from blood, cultured in vitro. These receptors came from a human donor in good health.

The chain is built from TRBV6-5 and TRBJ2-2, with no clear D. Trimming shortened V by 0 bases and J by 3 bases, and 5 bases separated the two germline ends. The V gene's germline CDR1 is MNHEY and CDR2 SVGAGI. The CDR3 runs to 14 residues. The CDR3 bases are TGTGCCAGCAGTTACTCCCCAGACACCGGGGAGCTGTTTTTT. Its protein is CASSYSPDTGELFF.

This clonotype was counted between two and nine times. This chain links TRBV6-5 with TRBJ1-4; D perhaps matches TRBD1 (6 bases). CDR1 is MNHEY and CDR2 is SVGAGI in the germline V gene. V was pared by 4 bases and J by 13 bases, with 25 bases between. CDR3 length equals 16 residues. The CDR3 DNA sequence: TGTGCCAGCAGTTGGGGGGCCGTGCGTGATCCCAGAGGACTGTTTTTT. This gives the protein CASSWGAVRDPRGLFF.

The V gene is TRBV20-1, the J gene TRBJ2-1; tentatively, D is TRBD1 (6 bases). From germline, CDR1 is DFQATT and CDR2 SNEGSKA (reference sequence). This CDR3 contains 12 residues. V lost 5 bases, J lost 12 bases, and 17 bases lay in between. This chain's CDR3 is CSAHDTGWLQFF. Written as DNA, the CDR3 is TGCAGTGCTCACGACACAGGGTGGTTGCAGTTCTTC.

The table lists this clonotype with a few counts. J is TRBJ1-5 and V is TRBV6-2 or TRBV6-3; TRBD1 is a possible D gene (6 bases). V dropped 0 bases and J dropped 4 bases, with 10 bases sitting between them. The CDR3 runs to 15 residues. Germline V gene data show CDR1 as MNHEY and CDR2 as SVGEGT. CDR3 in DNA: TGTGCCAGCAGTTACTCGGACAGACGAAATCAGCCCCAGCATTTT. This encodes CASSYSDRRNQPQHF.

The chain recombines TRBV11-2 with TRBJ2-7, with unresolved D. Trimming shortened V by 2 bases and J by 3 bases, and 5 bases separated the two germline ends. This CDR3 spans 12 amino acids. CDR1 is SGHAT and CDR2 is FQNNGV in the germline V gene. The CDR3, as DNA: TGTGCCAGCAGCTTAAAGATCTACGAGCAGTACTTC. Translation gives CASSLKIYEQYF. Using reference TRBV11-2 and TRBJ2-7 for the parts outside the CDR3, the full variable domain is EAGVAQSPRYKIIEKRQSVAFWCNPISGHATLYWYQQILGQGPKLLIQFQNNGVVDDSQLPKDRFSAERLKGVDSTLKIQPAKLEDSAVYLCASSLKIYEQYFGPGTRLTVT.